The clone carrying this TCR beta chain has just one count. Its antigen is still unknown. Produced via immunoSEQ multiplex PCR; TCRdb's table is partial and in-frame only. The sample has 93,000 or so clones, about four fifths seen once. Germline V gene lookup returns CDR1 MNHNS and CDR2 SASEGT. The CDR3 has 11 residues. V lost 1 base, J lost 14 bases, and 9 bases lay in between. Fresh-frozen tumor tissue and more than two years of survival data were available for all. This entry is derived from a study of glioma-infiltrating T cells after dendritic cell vaccination. For the study at large: Monocyte-derived dendritic cells, cultured 7 to 8 days with IL-4 and GM-CSF, were pulsed with autologous tumor lysate. At biweekly intervals, patients got three intradermal dendritic cell vaccine injections.

The study, taken as a whole, reports: Higher TCR clonality did not directly relate to longer survival.

The clonotype was recovered from a human donor with glioblastoma. This chain links TRBV6-1 with TRBJ2-1, with D unclear. Here the sequenced sample was blood, taken before dendritic cell vaccination. The CDR3: CASSEGASEFF. DNA of the CDR3: TGTGCCAGCAGTGAAGGGGCCAGTGAGTTCTTC.